The 12 T cell receptor beta chains reported below all come from one sample, sequenced in a study of blood T cell repertoires in COVID-19. Some clones are missing from TCRdb's copy, which holds only in-frame ones; the method was immunoSEQ multiplex PCR. The table shows under 500,000 clones, with 85% to 90% occurring only once. The material sequenced was peripheral blood. These receptors were taken from a woman aged 25 to 39 with acute or convalescent COVID-19.

This chain's CDR3 is CASSSGHKSIPYNEQFF. Here the CDR3 DNA reads TGTGCCAGCAGTTCAGGACATAAAAGTATTCCCTACAATGAGCAGTTCTTC. V gene TRBV28 combines with J gene TRBJ2-1, with D perhaps TRBD1 (5 bases). The germline V and J ends were trimmed by 4 bases and 2 bases, with 18 bases remaining between them. This CDR3 has 17 amino acids. The germline gives CDR1 MDHEN, CDR2 SYDVKM.

The rearrangement uses TRBV7-3 and TRBJ2-3; no firm D call. CDR1 SGHTA and CDR2 FQGTGA come from the germline V gene. The CDR3 is 14 amino acids. With 5 bases removed from V and 1 base from J, the gap between germline ends came to 10 bases. The CDR3 nucleotides are TGTGCCAGCAGCCCCTCGTATGGCACAGATACGCAGTATTTT. Protein product: CASSPSYGTDTQYF.

The chain has TRBV5-1 and TRBJ2-6; unclear D gene. Trimming took 3 bases from V and 0 from J, leaving 4 bases between them. The CDR3 length is 14 residues. Germline CDR1 SGHRS, CDR2 YFSETQ. The CDR3 sequence: CASSSGSGANVLTF. The CDR3 nucleotides read TGCGCCAGCAGCTCGGGCTCTGGGGCCAACGTCCTGACTTTC.

A single count supports this clone. This chain links TRBV24-1 with TRBJ1-2; TRBD1 matches 8 bases. Germline-derived CDR1 and CDR2 are KGHDR and SFDVKD. The J segment lost 9 bases and the V segment lost 9 bases, leaving 11 bases of the junction unmatched. This CDR3 is built from 13 residues. This chain's CDR3 is CATSAPGGASYTF. As DNA, the CDR3 is TGTGCCACCTCCGCCCCAGGGGGCGCGAGCTACACCTTC.

V and J are TRBV4-1 and TRBJ2-7; possible D gene TRBD2, 6 bases. CDR3 length: 15 amino acids. Germline CDR1 reads MGHRA; CDR2 reads YSYEKL. Between the trimmed V and J ends, which lost 1 base and 3 bases, there was a span of 13 bases. CDR3 bases: TGCGCCAGCAGCCAAGCTAGCGTGGCGTACTACGAGCAGTACTTC. Residues: CASSQASVAYYEQYF.

V is TRBV7-9 and J is TRBJ1-1; no clear D gene. Germline CDR1 SEHNR, CDR2 FQNEAQ (reference sequence). CDR3 length equals 14 residues. V was shortened by 5 bases and J by 1 base, with 11 bases between the two germline ends. The CDR3 spells CASSPIGRNTEAFF. As DNA, the CDR3 is TGTGCCAGCAGCCCTATTGGGAGGAACACTGAAGCTTTCTTT.

This sequence joins TRBV5-1 and TRBJ2-2; TRBD1 might be the D (6 bases). In germline, CDR1 is SGHRS, CDR2 YFSETQ. Trimming pared 9 bases from V and 3 bases from J, leaving 15 bases between. The CDR3 sequence is 14 residues long. The CDR3, as DNA: TGCGCCACTAACCCAGACAGGTACACCGGGGAGCTGTTTTTT. Translated: CATNPDRYTGELFF. Variable domain in full (rest from reference TRBV5-1 and TRBJ2-2): KAGVTQTPRYLIKTRGQQVTLSCSPISGHRSVSWYQQTPGQGLQFLFEYFSETQRNKGNFPGRFSGRQFSNSRSEMNVSTLELGDSALYLCATNPDRYTGELFFGEGSRLTVL.

V usage is TRBV11-2 and J usage is TRBJ2-7, with no clear D. V was cut by 3 bases and J by 3 bases, with 3 bases left in between. The V gene's germline CDR1 is SGHAT and CDR2 FQNNGV. The CDR3 is made up of 11 amino acids. The CDR3 is CASSFHYEQYF. The CDR3 DNA is TGTGCCAGCAGCTTTCACTACGAGCAGTACTTC.

The J gene is TRBJ2-7, the V gene TRBV6-5, with TRBD2 identical over 9 bases. The V gene end was trimmed by 8 bases and the J gene end by 1 base; junction bases not matched to a gene: 6. The germline gives CDR1 MNHEY, CDR2 SVGAGI. The CDR3 length is 14 residues. As DNA, the CDR3 is TGTGCCAGCGGATCTAGCGGGGATTCCTACGAGCAGTACTTC. As protein: CASGSSGDSYEQYF.

The rearrangement uses TRBV29-1 and TRBJ2-7; 9 bases match TRBD1. J gave up 5 bases and V 3 bases, and 8 bases lay outside the gene matches. The CDR3 has 14 residues. Germline CDR1 reads SQVTM; CDR2 reads ANQGSEA. The CDR3, as DNA: TGCAGCGTTGATCGGGACAGGGACGGTAACGAGCAGTACTTC. Translated: CSVDRDRDGNEQYF.

The V call is TRBV5-5, the J call TRBJ1-5; TRBD1 is a possible D gene (6 bases). V gave up 2 bases and J gave up 7 bases, with 13 bases separating them. CDR3 length: 14 residues. Germline-derived CDR1 and CDR2 are SGHKS and YYEKEE (reference sequence). CDR3 protein: CASSLGSGDQPQHF. The CDR3 DNA reads as TGTGCCAGCAGCTTAGGTTCAGGGGACCAGCCCCAGCATTTT.

This clone appeared once. This specimen includes other DNA sequences encoding the same CDR3. The chain carries TRBV3-1 (or the pseudogene TRBV3-2) and TRBJ1-6, with 8 bases identical to TRBD1. V gave up 4 bases and J gave up 10 bases; unmatched junction bases: 6. This CDR3 is built from 14 residues. Germline-derived CDR1 and CDR2 are LGHDT and YNNKEL (reference sequence). The CDR3 bases are TGTGCCAGCAGCCCCGGACAGGGAGGATCACCCCTCCACTTT. It is translated as CASSPGQGGSPLHF.